This T cell receptor (beta chain) was sequenced in a study of immune aging and cytomegalovirus after organ transplant (dated by TCRdb to 2020 to 2023). Background on the whole study: All transplant recipients received three-drug immunosuppression with prednisone, tacrolimus, and mycophenolate. The research as a whole found: A larger share of large clones was made up of TEMRA cells, and in the seven largest clones (roughly 2,000 cells) aged and TEMRA cells were gained while TCM cells were lost. CD57 was not measured in the sequencing data, so a conservative gene-based aging definition was used instead. Aged-phenotype cells increased post-transplant regardless of clone size, earlier in large clones (days 200-264) than small clones, following viremia.

The germline V gene provides CDR1 SGHTA and CDR2 FQGNSA. The CDR3 runs 15 amino acids, cysteine and phenylalanine included. The only DNA kept is the CDR3, 45 bases in frame from the first base. Relative to germline, V is missing 1 base and J is missing 4 bases, with 3 bases of the junction outside any gene match. Receptor libraries were prepared by single-cell sequencing. Sequencer: Illumina NovaSeq 6000. For cell capture and library preparation, the team used the BD Rhapsody Targeted mRNA and AbSeq Reagent Kit in a microwell format. The libraries included TCR, sample tags, AbSeq, and targeted mRNA from the Human T-Cell Expression Panel, along with custom TOX and TOX2 primers. Libraries were sequenced on an Illumina NovaSeq. The original pipeline was this. The analysis covered about 10,000 cells in total, of which 7,000 to 8,500 were CD8 T cells and around 4,900 were CD8 T cells with an identifiable TCR CDR3. The BD Rhapsody Targeted Analysis Pipeline, including V(D)J processing, was run on the Seven Bridges Genomics platform to process the raw data. SeqGeq 1.6.0 was used for quality control, Sample Tag demultiplexing with Lex-BDSMK, clone identification with VDJ Explorer, and Seurat clustering. Clones making up <1% of CD8 T cells were classified as non-expanded, and clones making up >2.5% of the sample were classified as clonal expansions. TCRdb reworked the public reads: Q25 trimming with fastp, MiXCR clone assembly, productive beta chains retained. Each CDR3 protein appears once, grouped with its most common genes and DNA. The V and J calls here are based on TCRdb, not the publication. Counted in this sample were about 21,000 distinct CDR3 sequences; more than 35% of them appeared once. Of the sample, less than 30% falls within the top ten clones.

This clonotype appeared a few times. Its target antigen remains unknown. Base qualities are not provided; no much larger clone lies one nucleotide away. This specimen's time point label, per the study, means: five sample-tagged time points from pre-transplant (day -1) to day 368 post-transplant, pooled. PBMC were thawed and then stimulated for roughly twelve hours with a CMV IE-1 overlapping peptide library, with no transport inhibitors added. Thawed cells were rested overnight and then stimulated in R10 medium with CD28/CD49d costimulation. The IE-1 peptide library was made up of 15-amino-acid peptides, each overlapping by 11 amino acids. Each time point was barcoded using BD Single-Cell Multiplexing Kit Sample Tags, after which the barcoded samples were pooled and stained with oligo-conjugated anti-CD45RA plus sorting antibodies. A BD FACSAria III was used to sort CMV-responsive CD8+CD137+ and CD4+CD154+ T cells at 4-way purity. Blood was drawn into EDTA vacutainers and was processed by Ficoll gradient within 1-24 hours.

The sample consisted of CMV peptide-activated CD4+ and CD8+ T cells sorted from blood, taken at five time points, pooled. According to the study, the label for this sample's cell subset or site signals: sorted CD8+CD137+ and CD4+CD154+ T cells after about 11 h CMV IE-1 peptide stimulation. The sequence links TRBV7-2 to TRBJ2-5, and TRBD1 matches 10 of the central bases. The TCR originated in a female donor who had a heart transplant and CMV viremia. The nucleotide sequence reads as follows: TGTGCCAGCAGCTTAGGGGGACAGGGGCGAGAGACCCAGTACTTC. The translation is CASSLGGQGRETQYF. When the CDR3 is completed using the reference TRBV7-2 and TRBJ2-5 genes on either side, the full variable domain is GAGVSQSPSNKVTEKGKDVELRCDPISGHTALYWYRQSLGQGLEFLIYFQGNSAPDKSGLPSDRFSAERTGGSVSTLTIQRTQQEDSAVYLCASSLGGQGRETQYFGPGTRLLVL.